This entry features one T cell receptor beta chain sequence. Its antigen is unidentified. This record comes from a study of T cell responses to AZD1222 COVID-19 vaccine. Overall study context: Combined were second doses at about 4 or about 12 weeks.

Method: immunoSEQ multiplex PCR; TCRdb's copy keeps in-frame clones and lacks some. The table has 150,000 to 200,000 clones, about nine tenths seen once; the top ten hold roughly 1.3%. Study-level results: Females outnumbered males among donors, who were mostly white British; clonal diversity was possibly underestimated. Across the whole spike, CD4 TCRs peaked at regions 160-218 and 743-854. Seropositive at baseline were only a handful of AZD1222 recipients.

This clonotype was sampled from an adult in good health. This material consisted of peripheral blood, taken on day 0 of AZD1222 vaccination.

In DNA form, the CDR3 reads TGTGCCAGCAGCACGGAGGTCACCCAGTACTTC. Translating gives CASSTEVTQYF. This chain uses TRBV2 with TRBJ2-5; D may be TRBD2 (5 bases). CDR3 size: 11 residues. Germline values: CDR1 SNHLY, CDR2 FYNNEI. With 6 bases removed from V and 8 bases from J, the gap between germline ends came to 10 bases.